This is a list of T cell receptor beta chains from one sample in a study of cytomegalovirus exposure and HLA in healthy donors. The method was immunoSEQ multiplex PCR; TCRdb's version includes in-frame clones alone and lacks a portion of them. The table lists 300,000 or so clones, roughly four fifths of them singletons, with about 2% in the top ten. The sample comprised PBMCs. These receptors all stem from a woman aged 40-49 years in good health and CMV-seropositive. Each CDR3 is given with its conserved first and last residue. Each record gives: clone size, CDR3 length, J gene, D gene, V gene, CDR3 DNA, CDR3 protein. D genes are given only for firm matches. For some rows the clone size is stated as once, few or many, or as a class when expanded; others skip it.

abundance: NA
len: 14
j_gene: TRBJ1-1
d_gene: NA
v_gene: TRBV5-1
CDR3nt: TGCGCCAGCAGCTTGCGGGTCACACCAAGTGAAGCTTTCTTT
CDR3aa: CASSLRVTPSEAFF

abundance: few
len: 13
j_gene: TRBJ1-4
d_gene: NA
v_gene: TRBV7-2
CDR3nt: TGTGCCAGCAGCCCCCGACAGTTGGAAAAACTGTTTTTT
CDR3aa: CASSPRQLEKLFF

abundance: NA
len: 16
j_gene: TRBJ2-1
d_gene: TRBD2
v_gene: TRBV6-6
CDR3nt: TGTGCCAGCACCGCGGCGGCTAGCGGGAGTGGGAATGAGCAGTTCTTC
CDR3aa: CASTAAASGSGNEQFF

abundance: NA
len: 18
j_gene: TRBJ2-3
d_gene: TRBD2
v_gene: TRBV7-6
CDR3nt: TGTGCCAGCAGCTTCGGTACTAGCGGGACCTGGGGGACAGATACGCAGTATTTT
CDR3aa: CASSFGTSGTWGTDTQYF

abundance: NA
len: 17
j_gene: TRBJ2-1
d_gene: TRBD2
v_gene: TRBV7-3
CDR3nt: TGTGCCAGCAGCTTAGTCCCCACTAGCGGGGGGTACAATGAGCAGTTCTTC
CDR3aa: CASSLVPTSGGYNEQFF

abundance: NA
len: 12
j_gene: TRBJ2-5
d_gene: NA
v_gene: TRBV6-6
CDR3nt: TGTGCCAGCAGTTTAGCGCAAGAGACCCAGTACTTC
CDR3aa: CASSLAQETQYF

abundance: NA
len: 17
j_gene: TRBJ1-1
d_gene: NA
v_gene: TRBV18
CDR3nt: TGTGCCAGCTCACCCCTGGGAGGGGAGGCCCCGAACACTGAAGCTTTCTTT
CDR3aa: CASSPLGGEAPNTEAFF

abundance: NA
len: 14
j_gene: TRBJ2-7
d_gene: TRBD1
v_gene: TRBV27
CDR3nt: TGTGCCAGACTTGGGACAGCCAATACCTACGAGCAGTACTTC
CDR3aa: CARLGTANTYEQYF

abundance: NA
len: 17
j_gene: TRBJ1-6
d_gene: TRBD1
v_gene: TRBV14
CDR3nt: TGTGCCAGCAGCCCCCGACAGGGGAAATACTATAATTCACCCCTCCACTTT
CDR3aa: CASSPRQGKYYNSPLHF

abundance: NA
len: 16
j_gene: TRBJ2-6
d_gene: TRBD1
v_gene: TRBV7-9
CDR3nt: TGCGCCAGCAGCCAAGAGACAGGGTCTGGGGCCAACGTCCTGACTTTC
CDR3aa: CASSQETGSGANVLTF

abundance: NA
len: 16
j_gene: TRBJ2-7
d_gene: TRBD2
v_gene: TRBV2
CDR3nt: TGTGCCAGCAGTGGACTAGCGGAGGCGACGGCCTACGAGCAGTACTTC
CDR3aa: CASSGLAEATAYEQYF

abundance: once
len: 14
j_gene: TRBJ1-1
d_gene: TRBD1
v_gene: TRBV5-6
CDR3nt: TGTGCCAGCAGCGCAGACAGGGGGGACGCTGAAGCTTTCTTT
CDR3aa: CASSADRGDAEAFF

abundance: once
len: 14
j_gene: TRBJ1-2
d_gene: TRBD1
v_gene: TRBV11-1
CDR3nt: TGTGCCAGCAGCCGAACTGGACAGGGGTTAGGCTACACCTTC
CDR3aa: CASSRTGQGLGYTF

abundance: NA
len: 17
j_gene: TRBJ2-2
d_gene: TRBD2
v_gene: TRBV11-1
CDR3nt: TGTGCCAGCAGCCCGATTTGGACTAGCGGGATTACCGGGGAGCTGTTTTTT
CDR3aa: CASSPIWTSGITGELFF

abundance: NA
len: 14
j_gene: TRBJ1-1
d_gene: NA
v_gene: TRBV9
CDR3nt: TGTGCCAGCAGCGTAGGGGGGGGCGGGGGTGAAGCTTTCTTT
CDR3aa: CASSVGGGGGEAFF

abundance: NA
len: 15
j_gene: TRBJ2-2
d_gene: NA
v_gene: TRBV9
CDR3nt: TGTGCCAGCAGTAAAACAGGGGGAGGGACCGGGGAGCTGTTTTTT
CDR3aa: CASSKTGGGTGELFF

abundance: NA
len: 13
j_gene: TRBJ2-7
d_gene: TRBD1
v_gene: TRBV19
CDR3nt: TGTGCCAGTACCGCGGGACAGGGAACGGAGCAGTACTTC
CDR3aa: CASTAGQGTEQYF

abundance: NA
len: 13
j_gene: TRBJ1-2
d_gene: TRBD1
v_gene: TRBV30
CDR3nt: TGTGCCTGGGACAGGGGGCTCTTGAGTGGCTACACCTTC
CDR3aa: CAWDRGLLSGYTF

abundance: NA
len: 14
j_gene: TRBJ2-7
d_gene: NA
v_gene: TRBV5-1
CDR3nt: TGCGCCAGCAGCCGGGTTGGCGGGGTGGACGAGCAGTACTTC
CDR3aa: CASSRVGGVDEQYF

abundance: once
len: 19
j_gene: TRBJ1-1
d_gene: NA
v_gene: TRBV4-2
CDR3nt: TGTGCCAGCAGCCATCCCTATATGGGGGGTAAAGGGGTGAACACTGAAGCTTTCTTT
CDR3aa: CASSHPYMGGKGVNTEAFF

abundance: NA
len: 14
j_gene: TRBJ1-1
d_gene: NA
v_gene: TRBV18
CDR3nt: TGTGCCAGCTCAGCCTTGCACAGGGCCACTGAAGCTTTCTTT
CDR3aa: CASSALHRATEAFF

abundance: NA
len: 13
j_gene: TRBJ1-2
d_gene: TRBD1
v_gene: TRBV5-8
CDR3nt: TGTGCCAGCAGCCCCGGACAGGGGAGCGGCTACACCTTC
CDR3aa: CASSPGQGSGYTF

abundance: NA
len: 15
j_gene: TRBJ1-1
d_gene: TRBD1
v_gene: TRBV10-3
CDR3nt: TGTGCCATCAGTGACCTAAGGGACAGGGACACTGAAGCTTTCTTT
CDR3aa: CAISDLRDRDTEAFF

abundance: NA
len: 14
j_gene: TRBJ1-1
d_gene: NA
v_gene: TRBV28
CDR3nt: TGTGCCAGCAGCCCCCTAGGGACACCGTCTGAAGCTTTCTTT
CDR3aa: CASSPLGTPSEAFF

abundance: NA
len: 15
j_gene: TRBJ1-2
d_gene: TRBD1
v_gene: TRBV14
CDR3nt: TGTGCCAGCAGCCAAGATGGGTGGACAGGGCCTGGCTACACCTTC
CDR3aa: CASSQDGWTGPGYTF

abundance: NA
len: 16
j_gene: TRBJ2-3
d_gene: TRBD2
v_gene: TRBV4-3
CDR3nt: TGCGCCAGCAGCCAAGGTGTAGCGGGAGCGGTAGATACGCAGTATTTT
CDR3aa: CASSQGVAGAVDTQYF

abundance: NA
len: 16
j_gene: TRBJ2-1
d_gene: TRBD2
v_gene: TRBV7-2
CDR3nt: TGTGCCAGCAGCTTTCTGGGACTAGCACCCTACAATGAGCAGTTCTTC
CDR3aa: CASSFLGLAPYNEQFF

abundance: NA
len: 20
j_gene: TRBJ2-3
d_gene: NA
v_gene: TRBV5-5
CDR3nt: TGTGCCAGCAGCCCCGGCGGTCAAGCGAGACCATTCAAAAGCACAGATACGCAGTATTTT
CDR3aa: CASSPGGQARPFKSTDTQYF

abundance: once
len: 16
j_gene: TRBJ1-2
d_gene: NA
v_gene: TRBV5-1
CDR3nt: TGCGCCAGCAGCTTGGCCTCAGGGGCGACCTCCTATGGCTACACCTTC
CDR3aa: CASSLASGATSYGYTF

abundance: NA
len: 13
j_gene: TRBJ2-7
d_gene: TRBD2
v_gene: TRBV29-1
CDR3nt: TGCAGCGTTCATGGCGGGAGCGGATACGAGCAGTACTTC
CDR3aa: CSVHGGSGYEQYF

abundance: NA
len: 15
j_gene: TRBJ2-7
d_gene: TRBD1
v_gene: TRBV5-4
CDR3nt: TGTGCCAGCAGCAAACAGGGGGAGCCTCTCTCCGAGCAGTACTTC
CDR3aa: CASSKQGEPLSEQYF

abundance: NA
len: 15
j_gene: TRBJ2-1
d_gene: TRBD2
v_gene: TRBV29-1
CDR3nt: TGCAGCGTGCAGGGCGCTAGCGGGAATTTGAATGAGCAGTTCTTC
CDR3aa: CSVQGASGNLNEQFF

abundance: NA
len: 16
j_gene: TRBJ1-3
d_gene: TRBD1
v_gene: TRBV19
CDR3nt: TGTGCCAGTAGTTTACGGACAGGGCCTTCTGGAAACACCATATATTTT
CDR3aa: CASSLRTGPSGNTIYF

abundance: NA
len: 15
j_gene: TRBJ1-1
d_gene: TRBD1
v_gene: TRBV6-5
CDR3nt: TGTGCCAGCAGTCTACGGACAGGGCGGAGAACTGAAGCTTTCTTT
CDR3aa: CASSLRTGRRTEAFF

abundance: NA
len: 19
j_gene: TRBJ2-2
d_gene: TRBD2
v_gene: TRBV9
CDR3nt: TGTGCCAGCAGCGCCCTCGGGACTAGCGGGAGTACGAACACCGGGGAGCTGTTTTTT
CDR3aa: CASSALGTSGSTNTGELFF